The T cell receptor (beta chain) under discussion was sequenced for a study of blood T cells in healthy people across ages. This clonotype was counted only a few times. Its antigen is undetermined. Study-wide results and caveats: Estimates based on one million T cells were treated as lower bounds.

Per individual sample, total RNA of at least 5 micrograms was extracted. The authors ran a second PCR of roughly 6 to 12 cycles using a sample-barcoded 5' primer and a J-beta primer mix. TCRdb re-called the 5' RACE reads through MiXCR, storing one row per CDR3 protein. In the table there are a few hundred thousand distinct CDR3 sequences, about 25% of which are singletons. This sample was also put to use in a study of T cells of mothers and their children. As that study records: In this cohort, donors were a few healthy Caucasian mothers plus their six children.

This TCR was recovered from a boy aged 2 to 9 in good health. The sequenced sample consisted of blood.

This CDR3 reads CASSDLVGATQYF. For the CDR3, the DNA is TGTGCCAGCAGTGACCTCGTTGGGGCGACCCAGTACTTC. The chain employs TRBV2 and TRBJ2-1; TRBD1 might be the D (5 bases). The J call may be incorrect, as the DNA end agrees better with TRBJ2-5. CDR1 and CDR2 from the germline V gene are SNHLY and FYNNEI. The CDR3 spans 13 residues.